One and the same sample provided the 7 T cell receptor beta chains below, sequenced in a study of CD8 T cells in ankylosing spondylitis. TCRdb recomputed calls from the 5' RACE reads with MiXCR, one row per CDR3 protein. The table lists about 840,000 distinct CDR3 sequences, 12% of them singletons. Findings of the study overall: Characteristic, it appeared, of ankylosing spondylitis blood was a TCR beta motif of about eight highly homologous variants.

For these receptors, no antigen is known. The sequenced sample consisted of blood, either unsorted or a sorted T cell fraction (not recorded which). The receptors here all came from a male donor with ankylosing spondylitis.

This clonotype was seen a few times. The chain couples TRBV11-2 to TRBJ2-3; D possibly corresponds to TRBD1 (6 bases). The CDR3 covers 13 residues. V lost 6 bases to trimming and J lost 8 bases, with 15 bases between them. Germline V gives CDR1 SGHAT, CDR2 FQNNGV. The CDR3: CASRHQGIGTQYF. As DNA, the CDR3 is TGTGCCAGCAGGCACCAGGGGATCGGTACGCAGTATTTT.

This clonotype has just a few counts. V is TRBV5-1 and J is TRBJ2-1; D possibly corresponds to TRBD2 (5 bases). Per the germline V gene, CDR1 is SGHRS and CDR2 is YFSETQ. The CDR3 consists of 17 residues. V was pared by 0 bases and J by 0 bases, with 13 bases between. The CDR3 loop is CASSLDPSTSSYNEQFF. The CDR3, as DNA: TGCGCCAGCAGCTTGGATCCCAGCACTAGCTCCTACAATGAGCAGTTCTTC.

This clonotype was detected many times. This chain joins TRBV29-1 and TRBJ2-3; 7 bases are a match to TRBD1. The CDR3 spans 14 residues. V lost 6 bases and J lost 0; bases outside the gene matches: 6. In germline, CDR1 is SQVTM, CDR2 ANQGSEA. CDR3 region: CSVALDRSTDTQYF. The CDR3 DNA sequence: TGCAGCGTCGCCTTGGACAGGAGCACAGATACGCAGTATTTT.

This clonotype was seen at least ten times. The chain is built from TRBV20-1 and TRBJ1-1, with D tentatively TRBD1 (6 bases). Per the germline V gene, CDR1 is DFQATT and CDR2 is SNEGSKA (reference sequence). This CDR3 is built from 13 residues. V lost 6 bases and J 0 bases, leaving 11 bases between the germline ends. This CDR3 is CSASGQLNTEAFF. The CDR3 coding sequence is TGCAGTGCCTCTGGACAGTTGAACACTGAAGCTTTCTTT.

This clonotype was recorded a few times. This rearrangement joins TRBV7-9 to TRBJ2-2, with no clear D. Trimming took 6 bases from V and 1 from J, leaving 15 bases between them. CDR3 length: 16 amino acids. Germline lookup yields CDR1 SEHNR and CDR2 FQNEAQ (reference sequence). Here the CDR3 reads CASSRPGVVNTGELFF. CDR3 nucleotides: TGTGCCAGCAGTCGCCCCGGCGTAGTGAACACCGGGGAGCTGTTTTTT.

This clonotype appeared many times. At one of its ends the junction is not consistent with the germline gene, which may arise from a read error. This chain uses TRBV5-1 with TRBJ2-3; 8 bases agree with TRBD1. The CDR3 runs to 14 residues. Per the germline V gene, CDR1 is SGHRS and CDR2 is YFSETQ. Written as DNA, the CDR3 is TGTGCCAGCAGTTTAGGACAGGGATCAGATACGCAGTATTTT. Translated, it gives CASSLGQGSDTQYF.

In this sample, this clonotype turned up a few times. This chain connects TRBV12-3 or TRBV12-4 to TRBJ1-2; 7 bases are a match to TRBD1. V dropped 3 bases and J dropped 4; count of bases not matched to a gene: 5. CDR3 length: 14 residues. The CDR3 protein is CASSFTGVPYGYTF. Written as DNA, the CDR3 is TGTGCCAGCAGTTTTACAGGGGTCCCCTATGGCTACACCTTC.